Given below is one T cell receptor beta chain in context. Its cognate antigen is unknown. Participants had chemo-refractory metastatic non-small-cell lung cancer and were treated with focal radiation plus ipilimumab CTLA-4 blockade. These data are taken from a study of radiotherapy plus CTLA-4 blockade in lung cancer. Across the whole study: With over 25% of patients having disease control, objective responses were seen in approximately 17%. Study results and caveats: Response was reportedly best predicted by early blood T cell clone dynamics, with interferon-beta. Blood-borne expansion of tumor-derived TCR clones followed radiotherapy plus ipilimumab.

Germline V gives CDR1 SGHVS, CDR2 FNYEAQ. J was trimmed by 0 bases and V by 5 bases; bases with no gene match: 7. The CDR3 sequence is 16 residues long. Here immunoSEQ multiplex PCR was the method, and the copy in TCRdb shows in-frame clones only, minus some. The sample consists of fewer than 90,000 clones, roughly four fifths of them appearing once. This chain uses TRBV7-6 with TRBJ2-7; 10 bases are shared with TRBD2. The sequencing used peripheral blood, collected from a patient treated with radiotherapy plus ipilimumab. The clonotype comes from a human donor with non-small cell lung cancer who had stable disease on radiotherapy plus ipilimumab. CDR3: CASSLRPSGGSYEQYF. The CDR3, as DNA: TGTGCCAGCAGCCTTAGGCCTAGCGGGGGCTCCTACGAGCAGTACTTC.